The clone carrying this T cell receptor (beta chain) was seen a handful of times. TCRdb analysed the RT-PCR reads with MiXCR anew, one entry per CDR3 protein. The data contain 150,000 to 250,000 distinct CDR3 sequences, around two fifths of them singletons. This sample is part of a study of patients and donors after allogeneic stem cell transplantation. Trimming removed 0 bases at V and 0 bases at J, with 9 bases between. This CDR3 has 15 amino acids. Germline-derived CDR1 and CDR2 are DFQATT and SNEGSKA (reference sequence). The chain uses TRBV20-1 and TRBJ1-5; D unresolved. This clonotype originated in a human donor who was either an allogeneic HSCT recipient or a stem cell or donor lymphocyte infusion donor (not recorded which). It is not recorded whose cells these are; they may come from a transplant donor. Sequenced input: blood, either unsorted or a sorted T cell fraction (not recorded which). CDR3: CSAREASNSNQPQHF. DNA for the CDR3: TGCAGTGCTAGAGAGGCCAGCAATAGCAATCAGCCCCAGCATTTT.